A single TCR beta chain is shown here with its context. V shed 3 bases and J shed 3 bases, with 6 bases lying between them. CDR3 length: 11 residues. Germline V gene lookup returns CDR1 GTSNPN and CDR2 SVGIG (reference sequence). Authors' analysis steps: It was from reference gene primer amplification that nucleated cell counts were estimated. Sequencing used immunoSEQ multiplex PCR; TCRdb keeps in-frame clones, though not all of them. The V and J calls and clone size were taken over from that table, and D and trimming were inferred from the DNA. Of tens of thousands of clones listed, over 65% are singletons. This specimen comes from a study of blood T cell repertoires in COVID-19. Study context: Both acute and convalescent COVID-19 samples were obtained from the United States, Italy and Spain.

This TCR derives from a woman aged 70-85 years with acute or convalescent COVID-19. The sequencing input was peripheral blood. The chain uses TRBV30 and TRBJ2-7; D is uncertain. The CDR3 DNA reads TGTGCCTGGAGAACTCACTACGAGCAGTACTTC. Translated, it gives CAWRTHYEQYF.